This T cell receptor beta chain was captured in a study of T cells in women clearing cervical HPV infection. TCRdb keeps only in-frame clones here, not all; method: immunoSEQ multiplex PCR. Found here are under 45,000 clones; the top ten clones hold about 1.5%. In the case of this clone: From the germline J gene comes the end of the CDR3, since the read stops 3 residues before it.

This CDR3 has 13 amino acids. J lost 3 bases, V lost 5 bases, and 2 bases had no gene match. Germline V gene sequence: CDR1 SEHNR, CDR2 FQNEAQ (reference sequence). The specimen was blood buffy coat. The chain carries TRBV7-9 and TRBJ2-7, with 9 bases aligning to TRBD1. The receptor was derived from a woman between 18 and 69 years old with a cervical HPV16 infection that either progressed to CIN3+ or cleared (not recorded which). The CDR3 loop reads CASSRQGDYEQYF. The covered CDR3 bases are TGTGCCAGCAGCCGACAGGGGGACTACGAG. Supplemented by reference TRBV7-9 and TRBJ2-7, the full variable domain reads DTGVSQNPRHKITKRGQNVTFRCDPISEHNRLYWYRQTLGQGPEFLTYFQNEAQLEKSRLLSDRFSAERPKGSFSTLEIQRTEQGDSAMYLCASSRQGDYEQYFGPGTRLTVT.